These 2 T cell receptor beta chains came from one sample sequenced in a study of type 1 and type 2 diabetes patients. The PCR template was genomic DNA. Amplification of the beta chain CDR3 used 30 forward and 13 reverse multiplex primers. TCRdb re-analysed the multiplex PCR reads in MiXCR, keeping a single row per CDR3 protein. The sample includes 250,000 or so distinct CDR3 sequences, around 47% of them seen just once. Sequencing used peripheral blood mononuclear cells (PBMCs). The receptors were gathered from a man between 18 and 35 years old with type 2 diabetes.

This clonotype has a handful of counts. The CDR3 DNA sequence: TGTGCCTGGCATTCCGGGAGCTACACCTTC. This codes for CAWHSGSYTF. The chain combines TRBV30 with TRBJ1-2, with unresolved D. Trimming cost V 5 bases and J 9 bases, with 10 bases left between them. The CDR3 has 10 residues. Germline V lookup: CDR1 GTSNPN, CDR2 SVGIG (reference sequence).

This clonotype showed up just once. This is likely a read error, given that the CDR3 carries no conserved phenylalanine or tryptophan at its end. The rearrangement links TRBV18 to TRBJ1-1; D remains ambiguous. The germline V and J ends were trimmed by 3 bases and 0 bases, with 14 bases remaining between them. CDR3 size: 16 residues. Germline-derived CDR1 and CDR2 are KGHSH and LQKENI. The CDR3 reads CASSPLFGSLNTEAFL. The DNA of the CDR3 is TGTGCCAGCTCACCTCTTTTTGGGAGCCTGAACACTGAAGCTTTCCTT.